The 14 T cell receptor beta chains reported below all come from one sample, sequenced in a study of shared clonotypes between healthy human individuals. This table comes from immunoSEQ multiplex PCR, and its TCRdb copy is limited to in-frame clones, with some not included. Found here are around 300,000 clones, around nine tenths of them singletons; the top ten hold around 15%. The sample comprised memory CD8+ T cells sorted from blood. Subset described: CD45RO+ cells pooled with CCR7-negative TemRA cells. These receptors were collected from a man between 18 and 35 years old in good health.

The CDR3 sequence is CASKRGTSTNEKLFF. The CDR3 DNA reads as TGTGCCAGCAAAAGGGGGACCTCAACTAATGAAAAACTGTTTTTT. This sequence joins TRBV2 and TRBJ1-4; a weak D match, TRBD1 (6 bases). This CDR3 is 15 amino acids long. The V end lost 7 bases, the J end lost 0 bases, and 12 bases lay between the germline ends. Per the germline V gene, CDR1 is SNHLY and CDR2 is FYNNEI.

This sequence joins TRBV9 and TRBJ1-1; D is ambiguous. V gave up 0 bases and J gave up 10 bases, with 19 bases separating them. Germline CDR1 SGDLS, CDR2 YYNGEE. The CDR3 totals 15 residues. The CDR3 bases are TGTGCCAGCAGCGTAGGACTGTCGGCTTCCCAAGGAGCTTTCTTT. Its protein product is CASSVGLSASQGAFF.

The table lists this clone with a count of one. An end of the junction differs from the germline gene, which may be a read error. This chain connects TRBV5-6 to TRBJ2-1; unclear D gene. In germline, CDR1 is SGHDT, CDR2 YYEEEE. The CDR3 runs to 12 residues. CDR3 amino acids: CASSLGTLSSVF. For the CDR3, the DNA is TGTGCCAGCAGCTTGGGGACGTTGTCAAGTGTCTTC.

The chain carries TRBV9 and TRBJ2-7, with 9 positions matching TRBD1. J was trimmed by 2 bases and V by 3 bases; bases with no gene match: 3. The CDR3 sequence is 14 residues long. Germline V gene sequence: CDR1 SGDLS, CDR2 YYNGEE. The CDR3 sequence is CASSDGTGTYEQYF. DNA of the CDR3: TGTGCCAGCAGCGACGGGACAGGGACCTACGAGCAGTACTTC.

As for this clone: In the same sample, other DNA sequences code for this CDR3. The chain recombines TRBV19 with TRBJ1-2; a possible D gene is TRBD1 (6 bases). The V end was cut by 4 bases, the J end by 5 bases, with 11 bases between. The CDR3 length is 13 residues. CDR1 and CDR2 (germline): LNHDA, SQIVND (reference sequence). The CDR3, as DNA: TGTGCCAGTAGTACTTCGACAGGTTATGGCTACACCTTC. It translates to CASSTSTGYGYTF.

The chain is built from TRBV7-9 and TRBJ2-1; 14 nucleotides agree with TRBD2. Germline assignment: CDR1 SEHNR and CDR2 FQNEAQ (reference sequence). The CDR3 length is 15 residues. J gave up 10 bases and V 10 bases, and 12 bases lay outside the gene matches. CDR3 sequence (DNA): TGTGCCACTGTGGGGGAAGGACTAGCGGGAGGCGAGCAGTTCTTC. Encoded protein: CATVGEGLAGGEQFF.

Here the CDR3 DNA reads TGTGCCAGCAGTCGGCAGGGGGCGGCTGGGGCCAACGTCCTGACTTTC. This gives the protein CASSRQGAAGANVLTF. The chain combines TRBV25-1 with TRBJ2-6; the match to TRBD1 covers 8 bases. This CDR3 comprises 16 residues. Trimming removed 5 bases from V and 2 bases from J; junction bases left unmatched: 5. Per germline, CDR1 MGHDK and CDR2 SYGVNS.

V usage is TRBV28 and J usage is TRBJ1-6, with D perhaps TRBD1 (5 bases). The CDR3 spans 16 residues. V lost 5 bases and J lost 0, with 11 bases in between. Germline V CDR1 and CDR2: MDHEN, SYDVKM. The CDR3 nucleotides are TGTGCCAGCAGTCCCAGGGCGAGCTCCTATAATTCACCCCTCCACTTT. Translation gives CASSPRASSYNSPLHF.

CDR3 amino acids: CASSLGAAGTGELFF. The CDR3 nucleotides are TGCGCCAGCAGCTTGGGTGCAGCGGGCACCGGGGAGCTGTTTTTT. The chain uses TRBV5-1 and TRBJ2-2; possible D gene TRBD2, 6 bases. V was shortened by 0 bases and J by 4 bases, with 10 bases between the two germline ends. The CDR3 runs 15 residues. Germline lookup yields CDR1 SGHRS and CDR2 YFSETQ.

This clone was detected only a few times. The chain carries TRBV27 and TRBJ2-7, with a tentative D call TRBD1 (6 bases). Germline V gives CDR1 MNHEY, CDR2 SMNVEV (reference sequence). The CDR3 loop spans 13 amino acids. V shed 5 bases and J shed 4 bases, with 12 bases lying between them. The CDR3 protein is CASSIQGLYEQYF. CDR3 sequence (DNA): TGTGCCAGCAGTATACAGGGTTTGTACGAGCAGTACTTC.

DNA of the CDR3: TGTGCCAGCAGCGTAGGGGTAGCTGTGGATACGCAGTATTTT. It yields the protein CASSVGVAVDTQYF. The gene calls are TRBV9 and TRBJ2-3; unclear D gene. Per the germline V gene, CDR1 is SGDLS and CDR2 is YYNGEE. V was clipped by 0 bases and J by 6 bases, with 11 bases between them. There are 14 residues in the CDR3. Looking up the rest from reference TRBV9 and TRBJ2-3 gives the full variable domain: DSGVTQTPKHLITATGQRVTLRCSPRSGDLSVYWYQQSLDQGLQFLIQYYNGEERAKGNILERFSAQQFPDLHSELNLSSLELGDSALYFCASSVGVAVDTQYFGPGTRLTVL.

This sequence joins TRBV5-1 and TRBJ2-7, with unresolved D. The CDR3 has 16 residues. CDR1 and CDR2 (germline): SGHRS, YFSETQ. The ends were cut back, 3 bases at V and 0 bases at J, with 16 bases in the middle. In DNA form, the CDR3 reads TGCGCCAGCAGCTGGTTATCTCGAAGGACCTCCTACGAGCAGTACTTC. It codes for CASSWLSRRTSYEQYF.

This chain connects TRBV7-9 to TRBJ1-2; TRBD1 matches 7 bases. From germline, CDR1 is SEHNR and CDR2 FQNEAQ (reference sequence). This CDR3 is built from 16 residues. The ends lost 5 bases at V and 3 bases at J; junction bases unmatched: 12. The CDR3 DNA is TGTGCCAGCAGCGTACCGACAGGGACTGAATACTATGGCTACACCTTC. This gives the protein CASSVPTGTEYYGYTF.

The chain employs TRBV9 and TRBJ1-2; 10 bases line up with TRBD1. CDR1 is SGDLS and CDR2 is YYNGEE in the germline V gene. The ends lost 3 bases at V and 7 bases at J; junction bases unmatched: 9. CDR3 length: 15 residues. The CDR3 DNA sequence: TGTGCCAGCAGCGCCGACGTTGGGACAGGGGCTGGCTACACCTTC. Translation gives CASSADVGTGAGYTF. Based on the CDR3 plus reference TRBV9 and TRBJ1-2, the full variable domain is DSGVTQTPKHLITATGQRVTLRCSPRSGDLSVYWYQQSLDQGLQFLIQYYNGEERAKGNILERFSAQQFPDLHSELNLSSLELGDSALYFCASSADVGTGAGYTFGSGTRLTVV.